A single sample gave rise to the 9 T cell receptor beta chains below, sequenced in a study of blood T cells in healthy people across ages. Together with a sample-barcoded 5' primer, a J-beta primer mix was included in a second PCR lasting about 6 to 12 cycles. TCRdb processed the 5' RACE reads anew with MiXCR; each CDR3 protein has one entry. Here the sample spans about 900,000 distinct CDR3 sequences, 55% to 65% being singletons. The sequenced sample was blood. These receptors all come from a young man in good health.

The V gene is TRBV21-1, the J gene TRBJ2-2; the table's TRBD1 call for D was not verified on the DNA. TRBV21-1 is a pseudogene. The CDR3 consists of 17 residues. CDR3 protein: CASSKLTRGRITGELFF. CDR3 DNA: TGTGCCAGCAGCAAATTGACACGGGGACGGATAACCGGGGAGCTGTTTTTT.

The chain links TRBV12-3 or TRBV12-4 to TRBJ2-7; the match to TRBD2 covers 9 bases. This CDR3 spans 15 amino acids. V dropped 3 bases and J dropped 7; count of bases not matched to a gene: 10. CDR3 coding DNA: TGTGCCAGCAGTTTCGGGCTAGCGGGGATTAGAGAGCAGTACTTC. This sequence encodes CASSFGLAGIREQYF.

The rearrangement joins TRBV12-3 or TRBV12-4 to TRBJ2-1, with a weak D call TRBD2 (6 bases). CDR3 size: 15 residues. V was clipped by 5 bases and J by 8 bases, with 19 bases between them. Here the CDR3 reads CASSLQRRGRDEQFF. CDR3 coding DNA: TGTGCCAGCAGTCTTCAGAGGCGGGGACGCGATGAGCAGTTCTTC.

The V and J genes are TRBV4-2 and TRBJ1-2; D call uncertain. This CDR3 region has 14 residues. CDR1 is LGHNA and CDR2 is YNFKEQ in the germline V gene. V dropped 1 base and J dropped 5 bases, with 11 bases sitting between them. CDR3 nucleotides: TGTGCCAGCAGCCAAGGGCGGACGGATTATGGCTACACCTTC. Protein sequence: CASSQGRTDYGYTF.

This clonotype was recorded a few times. The genes are TRBV9 and TRBJ2-3, with D tentatively TRBD1 (5 bases). Looked up from germline, CDR1 is SGDLS and CDR2 is YYNGEE. The CDR3 consists of 14 residues. V gave up 4 bases and J gave up 6 bases, with 15 bases separating them. CDR3 amino acids: CASSTLTVADTQYF. For the CDR3, the DNA is TGTGCCAGCAGCACACTGACAGTTGCCGATACGCAGTATTTT.

The chain carries TRBV28 and TRBJ1-2; D uncertain. V was trimmed by 5 bases and J by 10 bases, leaving 20 bases between them. CDR1 is MDHEN and CDR2 is SYDVKM in the germline V gene. The CDR3 has 14 amino acids. CDR3 sequence: CASSVTPPTPDYTF. The CDR3 nucleotides read TGTGCCAGCAGTGTAACCCCTCCGACTCCTGACTACACCTTC.

V gene TRBV5-1 combines with J gene TRBJ2-3, with D uncertain. The CDR3 is made up of 11 amino acids. Germline values: CDR1 SGHRS, CDR2 YFSETQ. Deletions cut 2 bases from V and 7 bases from J, with 5 bases between. DNA of the CDR3: TGCGCCAGCAGCTTAACTTATACGCAGTATTTT. This translates into CASSLTYTQYF.

The chain links TRBV20-1 to TRBJ1-2, with 7 bases lining up with TRBD1. J lost 8 bases, V lost 6 bases, and 12 bases had no gene match. CDR1 and CDR2 (germline): DFQATT, SNEGSKA (reference sequence). The CDR3 has 13 residues. The CDR3 nucleotides are TGCAGTGCGGGACAGAGCTCTTCGCGGGGCTACACCTTC. It encodes CSAGQSSSRGYTF.

J is TRBJ2-1 and V is TRBV5-1, with TRBD2 as a possible D gene (6 bases). V was clipped by 0 bases and J by 7 bases, with 17 bases between them. This CDR3 has 16 residues. Germline lookup yields CDR1 SGHRS and CDR2 YFSETQ. The DNA for the CDR3 is TGCGCCAGCAGCTTGGCCGGGACTGGGGTGGGGAATGAGCAGTTCTTC. Its translation is CASSLAGTGVGNEQFF.